What follows are 2 T cell receptor beta chains derived from one specimen sequenced in a study of blood T cells in healthy people across ages. PCR was performed a second time for about 7 to 12 cycles using a sample-barcoded 5' primer and a J-beta primer mix. TCRdb fed the 5' RACE reads into MiXCR, producing one record per CDR3 protein. The sample yields 800,000 or so distinct CDR3 sequences, 62% seen once. Sequencing was carried out using blood. All receptors derive from a man aged 30 to 39 in good health.

Concerning this clonotype: A much larger clone lies one base from this, so it may be a read error. The chain carries TRBV4-3 and TRBJ2-1, with TRBD2 matching over 13 bases. The DNA end favors TRBJ2-7, so the J call may be wrong. The CDR3 has 17 amino acids. Per the germline V gene, CDR1 is LGHNA and CDR2 is YSLEER. CDR3 coding DNA: TGCGCCAGCAGTCGGTTGACTAGCGGGGGGCTGTACAATGAGCAGTACTTC. This sequence encodes CASSRLTSGGLYNEQYF.

This clonotype appeared a few times. This chain joins TRBV25-1 and TRBJ2-3; D tentatively reads TRBD1 or TRBD2 (5 bases each). From germline, CDR1 is MGHDK and CDR2 SYGVNS. The CDR3 consists of 13 residues. V was trimmed by 8 bases and J by 3 bases, leaving 12 bases between them. Written as DNA, the CDR3 is TGTGCCAGCGCTCCAGAGGGGACAGATACGCAGTATTTT. Translating it yields CASAPEGTDTQYF.